This section outlines one T cell receptor beta chain sequence together with its context. What it recognizes is unknown. Libraries were UMI-labeled 5' RACE TRB cDNA. Each CDR3 protein gets one entry in TCRdb, which reprocessed the 5' RACE reads and gives no DNA. The specimen's table records 50,000 to 65,000 distinct CDR3 sequences. Germline assignment: CDR1 SGHAT and CDR2 FQNNGV. The CDR3 spans 15 residues. The data stem from a study of CXCR3-negative and CXCR3-positive naive CD8 T cells. In the study overall: A total of 150 million or so TRB reads was generated, with about 1.5 +/- 0.3 million per library. Study conclusions and caveats: Comparison of naive cells showed more hydrophobic TRB CDR3s in CXCR3-positive than in CXCR3-negative naive cells. Naive CXCR3-positive and CXCR3-negative cells shared similar TRBV-TRBJ usage, unlike memory cells.

The sequence was collected from a human donor in good health. Some clones in this sample may be carry-over from other donors' samples. The V gene is TRBV11-2, the J gene TRBJ2-5. The sequenced sample was naive CXCR3+ CD8+ T cells from blood. The subset denotes: CD45RO-CCR7+CD27+CD95- naive CD8+ T cells expressing CXCR3 (TNR3+). CDR3 in amino acids: CASSLGSGIQETQYF.